This TCR beta chain was obtained from a study of Ad26.COV2.S vaccination and SARS-CoV-2 variants. Study-level findings and limits: Placebo recipients had lower spike-specific TCR breadth than vaccine recipients. The TCR breadth and depth analyses may have understated or missed part of the total T cell responses.

Clones were sequenced by immunoSEQ multiplex PCR, and TCRdb holds only the in-frame ones, with some missing. Found here are about 180,000 clones, around nine tenths of them singletons; the top ten hold 5% to 7%. The CDR3 length is 14 residues. Germline CDR1 reads MNHEY; CDR2 reads SMNVEV (reference sequence). Trimming pared 6 bases from V and 3 bases from J, leaving 15 bases between. In the case of this clone: Antigen specificity is unknown.

The V and J genes are TRBV27 and TRBJ2-7, with D perhaps matching TRBD1 (6 bases). The source was peripheral blood, collected after recovery from COVID-19. The sequence was collected from a human donor who had recovered from COVID-19. The DNA for the CDR3 is TGTGCCAGCAGCTTCAAACCGGGACACTACGAGCAGTACTTC. This gives the protein CASSFKPGHYEQYF.